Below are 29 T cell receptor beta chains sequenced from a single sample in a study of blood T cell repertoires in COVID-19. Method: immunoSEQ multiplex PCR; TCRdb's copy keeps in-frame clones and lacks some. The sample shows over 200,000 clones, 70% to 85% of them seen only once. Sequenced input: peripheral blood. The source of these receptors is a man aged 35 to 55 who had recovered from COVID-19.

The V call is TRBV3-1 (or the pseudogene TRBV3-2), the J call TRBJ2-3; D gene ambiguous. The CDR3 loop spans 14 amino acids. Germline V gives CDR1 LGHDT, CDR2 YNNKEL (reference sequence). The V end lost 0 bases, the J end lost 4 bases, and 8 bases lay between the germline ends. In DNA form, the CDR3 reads TGTGCCAGCAGCCAAGATTTGAGGCCAGATACGCAGTATTTT. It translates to CASSQDLRPDTQYF.

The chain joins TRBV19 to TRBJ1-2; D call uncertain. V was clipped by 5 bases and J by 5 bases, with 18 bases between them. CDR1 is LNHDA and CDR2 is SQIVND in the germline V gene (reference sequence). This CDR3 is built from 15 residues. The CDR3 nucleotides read TGTGCCAGTAGTCCTGGCCGGGTACCCGCATATGGCTACACCTTC. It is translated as CASSPGRVPAYGYTF.

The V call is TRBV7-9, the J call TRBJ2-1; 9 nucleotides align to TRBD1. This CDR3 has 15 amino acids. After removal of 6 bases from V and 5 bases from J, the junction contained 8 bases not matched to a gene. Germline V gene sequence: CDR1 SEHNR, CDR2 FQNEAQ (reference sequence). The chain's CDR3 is CASSFRDRAHNEQFF. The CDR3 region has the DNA TGTGCCAGCAGTTTCCGGGACAGGGCGCACAATGAGCAGTTCTTC.

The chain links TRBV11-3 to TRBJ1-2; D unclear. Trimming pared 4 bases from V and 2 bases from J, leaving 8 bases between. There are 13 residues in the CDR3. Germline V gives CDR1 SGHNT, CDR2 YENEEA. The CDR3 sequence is CASSSDGNYGYTF. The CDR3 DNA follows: TGTGCCAGCAGCTCCGACGGGAACTATGGCTACACCTTC.

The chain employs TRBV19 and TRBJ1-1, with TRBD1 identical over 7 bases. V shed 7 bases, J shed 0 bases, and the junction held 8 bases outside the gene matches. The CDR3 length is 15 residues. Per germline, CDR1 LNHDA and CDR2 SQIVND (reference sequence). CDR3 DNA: TGTGCCAGTATTGGGCGAGGGGGCCTGAACACTGAAGCTTTCTTT. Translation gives CASIGRGGLNTEAFF.

CDR3 region: CASSQLRQANYEQYF. The CDR3 nucleotides read TGTGCCAGCAGCCAACTCAGACAGGCCAACTACGAGCAGTACTTC. J is TRBJ2-7 and V is TRBV11-2, with D perhaps TRBD1 (6 bases). This CDR3 is built from 15 residues. In germline, CDR1 is SGHAT, CDR2 FQNNGV. The ends were cut back, 5 bases at V and 3 bases at J, with 17 bases in the middle. The full variable domain, its missing parts supplied by reference TRBV11-2 and TRBJ2-7, is EAGVAQSPRYKIIEKRQSVAFWCNPISGHATLYWYQQILGQGPKLLIQFQNNGVVDDSQLPKDRFSAERLKGVDSTLKIQPAKLEDSAVYLCASSQLRQANYEQYFGPGTRLTVT.

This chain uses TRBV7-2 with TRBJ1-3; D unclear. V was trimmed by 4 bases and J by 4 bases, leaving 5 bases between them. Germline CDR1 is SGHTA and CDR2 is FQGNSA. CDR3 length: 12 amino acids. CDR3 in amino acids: CASSSQGNTIYF. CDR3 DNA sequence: TGTGCCAGCAGCTCTCAGGGAAACACCATATATTTT.

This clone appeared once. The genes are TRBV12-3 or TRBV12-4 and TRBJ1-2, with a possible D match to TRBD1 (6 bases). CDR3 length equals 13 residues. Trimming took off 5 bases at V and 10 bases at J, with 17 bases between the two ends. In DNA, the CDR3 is TGTGCCAGCAGTACACAGGGTCGTGGCGACTACACCTTC. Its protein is CASSTQGRGDYTF.

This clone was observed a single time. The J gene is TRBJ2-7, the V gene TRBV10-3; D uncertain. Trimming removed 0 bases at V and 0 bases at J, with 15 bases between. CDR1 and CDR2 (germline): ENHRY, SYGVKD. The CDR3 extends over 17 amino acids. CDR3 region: CAISESGFDTNSYEQYF. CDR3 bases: TGTGCCATCAGTGAGTCCGGCTTCGACACGAACTCCTACGAGCAGTACTTC.

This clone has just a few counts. The CDR3, as DNA: TGTGCCAGCAGCAACGGACAGGGAGGGTACGAGCAGTACTTC. This codes for CASSNGQGGYEQYF. V is TRBV11-3 and J is TRBJ2-7, with D possibly being TRBD1 (8 bases). Germline assignment: CDR1 SGHNT and CDR2 YENEEA. V was cut by 5 bases and J by 4 bases, with 15 bases left in between. CDR3 size: 14 residues.

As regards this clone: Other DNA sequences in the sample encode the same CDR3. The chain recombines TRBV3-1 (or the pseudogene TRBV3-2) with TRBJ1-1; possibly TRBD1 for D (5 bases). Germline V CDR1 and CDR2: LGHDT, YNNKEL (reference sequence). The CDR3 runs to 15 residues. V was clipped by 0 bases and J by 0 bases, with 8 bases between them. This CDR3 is CASSQEGGLNTEAFF. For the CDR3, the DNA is TGTGCCAGCAGCCAAGAGGGGGGGTTGAACACTGAAGCTTTCTTT.

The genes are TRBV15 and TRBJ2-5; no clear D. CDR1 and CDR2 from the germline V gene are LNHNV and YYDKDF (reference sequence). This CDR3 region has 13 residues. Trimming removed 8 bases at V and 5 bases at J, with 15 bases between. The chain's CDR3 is CATHKLNGETQYF. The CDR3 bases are TGTGCCACCCACAAATTGAACGGGGAGACCCAGTACTTC.

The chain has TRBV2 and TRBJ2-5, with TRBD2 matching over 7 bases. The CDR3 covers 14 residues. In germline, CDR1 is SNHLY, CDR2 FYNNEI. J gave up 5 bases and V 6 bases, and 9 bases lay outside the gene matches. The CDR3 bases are TGTGCCAGCAGACCGGGAACAGCGGGGGAGACCCAGTACTTC. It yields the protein CASRPGTAGETQYF.

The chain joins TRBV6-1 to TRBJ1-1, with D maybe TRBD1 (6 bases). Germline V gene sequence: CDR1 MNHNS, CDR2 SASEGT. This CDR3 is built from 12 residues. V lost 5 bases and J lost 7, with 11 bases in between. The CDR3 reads CASSIQGVEAFF. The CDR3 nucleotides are TGTGCCAGCAGTATACAGGGAGTTGAAGCTTTCTTT.

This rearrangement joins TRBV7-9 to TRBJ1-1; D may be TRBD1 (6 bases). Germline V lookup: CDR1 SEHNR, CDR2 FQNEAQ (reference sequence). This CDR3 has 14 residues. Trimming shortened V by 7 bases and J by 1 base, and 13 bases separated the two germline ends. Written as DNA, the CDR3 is TGTGCCAGCACTCTGGTAGGGGGGAACACTGAAGCTTTCTTT. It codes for CASTLVGGNTEAFF.

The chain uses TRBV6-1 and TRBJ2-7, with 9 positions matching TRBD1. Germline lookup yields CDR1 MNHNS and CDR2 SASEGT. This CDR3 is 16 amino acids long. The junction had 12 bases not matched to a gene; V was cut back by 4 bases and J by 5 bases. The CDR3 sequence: CASSGRYRQGVHEQYF. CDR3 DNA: TGTGCCAGCAGTGGAAGATATCGACAGGGGGTGCACGAGCAGTACTTC.

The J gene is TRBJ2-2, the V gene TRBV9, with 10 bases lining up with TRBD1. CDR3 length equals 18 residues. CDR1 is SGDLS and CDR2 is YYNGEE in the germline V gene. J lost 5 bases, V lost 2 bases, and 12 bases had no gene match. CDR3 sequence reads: CASSVSPPGQGKTGELFF. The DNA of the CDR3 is TGTGCCAGCAGCGTCTCACCGCCGGGACAGGGGAAGACCGGGGAGCTGTTTTTT.

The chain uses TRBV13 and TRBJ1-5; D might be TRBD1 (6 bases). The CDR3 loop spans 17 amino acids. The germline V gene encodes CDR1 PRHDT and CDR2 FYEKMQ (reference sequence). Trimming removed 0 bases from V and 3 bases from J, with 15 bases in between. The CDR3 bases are TGTGCCAGCAGCTTAGGACAGGGAAGGGGCACCAATCAGCCCCAGCATTTT. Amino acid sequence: CASSLGQGRGTNQPQHF.

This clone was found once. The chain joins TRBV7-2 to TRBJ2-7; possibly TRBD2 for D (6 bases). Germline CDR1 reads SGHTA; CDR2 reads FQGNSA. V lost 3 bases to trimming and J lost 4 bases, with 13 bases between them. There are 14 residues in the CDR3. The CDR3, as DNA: TGTGCCAGCAGCTTTGTCGGGGGAAGGTACGAGCAGTACTTC. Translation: CASSFVGGRYEQYF.

Here the CDR3 DNA reads TGCGCCAGCAGCCAATATTTGACTACCCTCGGCAATGAGCAGTTCTTC. Amino acids: CASSQYLTTLGNEQFF. The genes are TRBV4-3 and TRBJ2-1, with a tentative D call TRBD2 (5 bases). CDR3 length equals 16 residues. The V end was cut by 2 bases, the J end by 6 bases, with 17 bases between. Looked up from germline, CDR1 is LGHNA and CDR2 is YSLEER.

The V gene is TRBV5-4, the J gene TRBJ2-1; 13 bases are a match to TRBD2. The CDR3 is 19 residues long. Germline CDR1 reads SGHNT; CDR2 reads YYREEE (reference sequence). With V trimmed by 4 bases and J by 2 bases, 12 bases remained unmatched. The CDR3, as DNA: TGTGCCAGCAGCAGGGGACTAGCGGGACTAACCACGACCTACAATGAGCAGTTCTTC. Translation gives CASSRGLAGLTTTYNEQFF.

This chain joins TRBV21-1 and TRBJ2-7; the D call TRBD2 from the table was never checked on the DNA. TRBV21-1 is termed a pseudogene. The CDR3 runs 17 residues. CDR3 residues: CASSGFLGRERTYEQYF. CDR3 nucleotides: TGTGCCAGCAGCGGGTTCTTGGGGCGGGAGCGTACCTACGAGCAGTACTTC.

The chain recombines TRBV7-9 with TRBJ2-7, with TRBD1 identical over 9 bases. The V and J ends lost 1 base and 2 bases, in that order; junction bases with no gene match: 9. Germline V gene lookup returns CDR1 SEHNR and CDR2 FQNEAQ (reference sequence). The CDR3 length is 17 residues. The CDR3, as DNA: TGTGCCAGCAGCTTAGGGCTCACAGGGGGCACAGCCTACGAGCAGTACTTC. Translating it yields CASSLGLTGGTAYEQYF.

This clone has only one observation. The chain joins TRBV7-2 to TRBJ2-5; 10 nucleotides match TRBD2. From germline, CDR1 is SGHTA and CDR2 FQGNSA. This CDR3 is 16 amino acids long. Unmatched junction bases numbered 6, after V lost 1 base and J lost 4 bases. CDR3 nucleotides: TGTGCCAGCAGCTTAGGGCCTAGCGGGAGCGGAGAGACCCAGTACTTC. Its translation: CASSLGPSGSGETQYF.

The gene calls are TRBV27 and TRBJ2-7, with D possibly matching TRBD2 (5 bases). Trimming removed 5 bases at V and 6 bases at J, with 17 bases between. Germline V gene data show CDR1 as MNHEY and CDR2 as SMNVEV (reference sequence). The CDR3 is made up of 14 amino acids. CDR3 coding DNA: TGTGCCAGCAGTACCCCAGAGGGTCTAGGCGAGCAGTACTTC. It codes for CASSTPEGLGEQYF.

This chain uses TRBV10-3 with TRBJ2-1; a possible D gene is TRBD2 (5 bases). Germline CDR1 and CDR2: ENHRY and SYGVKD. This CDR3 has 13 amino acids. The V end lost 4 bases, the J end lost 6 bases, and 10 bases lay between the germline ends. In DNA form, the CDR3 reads TGTGCCATCAGTGCGGAGGAGGTCAATGAGCAGTTCTTC. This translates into CAISAEEVNEQFF.

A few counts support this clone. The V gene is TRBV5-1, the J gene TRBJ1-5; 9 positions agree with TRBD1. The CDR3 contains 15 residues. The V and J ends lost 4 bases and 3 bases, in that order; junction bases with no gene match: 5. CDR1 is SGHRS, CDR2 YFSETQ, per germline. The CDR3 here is CASSPWTGDNQPQHF. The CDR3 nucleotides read TGCGCCAGCAGCCCATGGACAGGGGACAATCAGCCCCAGCATTTT.

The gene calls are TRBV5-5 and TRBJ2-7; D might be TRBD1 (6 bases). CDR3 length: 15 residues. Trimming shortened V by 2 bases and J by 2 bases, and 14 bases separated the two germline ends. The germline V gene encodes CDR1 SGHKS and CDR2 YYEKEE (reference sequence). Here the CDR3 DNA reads TGTGCCAGCAGCTTAGCAGGCACAGGGCCCTACGAGCAGTACTTC. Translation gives CASSLAGTGPYEQYF.

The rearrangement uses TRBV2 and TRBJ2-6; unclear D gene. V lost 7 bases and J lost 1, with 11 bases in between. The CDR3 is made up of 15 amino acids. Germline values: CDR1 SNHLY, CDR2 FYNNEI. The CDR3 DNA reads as TGTGCCAGCAACCAAGAGAGATCTGGGGCCAACGTCCTGACTTTC. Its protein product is CASNQERSGANVLTF.